The entry below gives a single T cell receptor (beta chain) sequence along with its context. Its antigen remains undetermined. No base quality information exists; no much larger clone differs at one position. These data are taken from a study of blood T cell repertoires in COVID-19 (dated by TCRdb to the early 2020s). The study in broad terms: Samples from collaborators originated in the United States, Italy and Spain and spanned both the acute and convalescent phases of COVID-19. The material from the prospective study consisted of cDNA or gDNA derived from T cells, B-cell-depleted T cells, or PBMCs. Subjects who had been exposed to COVID-19, were actively infected with it, or had recovered from it provided the deeply sampled blood TCRbeta repertoires that made up the dataset. A freely available public database, intended as a resource for researchers studying the immune response to SARS-CoV-2, is where the repertoires were released. Samples came from the ongoing ImmuneRACE study (first 160 participants) plus 1,254 subjects from 6 global collaborators. The sample metadata nearly always contained a de-identified subject ID, COVID-19 status, age in years and sex. Where HLA class I and class II types were available, the types were taken from metadata supplied by the sample provider, not from assay-based typing. General findings and caveats noted by the study authors: Clinical and demographic metadata were provided uncurated, with the amount varying by source and participant.

The immunoSEQ Assay, a bias-controlled multiplex PCR, was used to amplify TCRbeta CDR3 regions from genomic DNA. The original pipeline was this. The number of nucleated cells in each sample was estimated by amplification of reference gene primers within the assay. Sequence reads were collapsed and filtered to measure the absolute abundance of every unique TCRbeta CDR3 rearrangement. For each sample, productive Simpson clonality was calculated by taking the square root of Simpson's diversity index across productive rearrangements. Held by TCRdb, this immuneACCESS table contains in-frame sequences only and omits some clones. Under half of the omission traces to an unresolved V gene where checked; the cause of the rest is unknown. That table furnishes V, J and clone size, whereas the DNA furnished D and trimming. Present in this sample are around 130,000 clones, less than 85% of which were seen just once. Together, the top ten hold roughly an eighth of the sample.

Each collaborating institution followed its own protocols to collect whole blood in K2EDTA tubes. Collaborator samples were shipped for TCRbeta analysis as frozen whole blood, isolated PBMCs, or DNA extracted from either sample type. The germline V gene supplies CDR1 MGHRA and CDR2 YSYEKL. Taken from cysteine to phenylalanine, the CDR3 has 16 residues. Only the CDR3 portion is preserved as DNA: 48 bases, with reading frame beginning at the first base. Unmatched junction bases come to 10, with V trimmed by 5 bases and J by 2 bases. In this chain, TRBV4-1 is recombined with TRBJ2-7, and TRBD1 aligns with 9 junction nucleotides. The TCR comes from a woman between 55 and 75 years old with acute or convalescent COVID-19. The sequencing sample was made of peripheral blood. CDR3 loop: CASSSSNRGLTYEQYF. The nucleotides are TGCGCCAGCAGCTCTTCAAACAGGGGGCTGACCTACGAGCAGTACTTC.